Listed below are T cell receptor beta chains from one sample, sequenced in a study of shared clonotypes between healthy human individuals. TCRdb keeps only in-frame clones here, not all; method: immunoSEQ multiplex PCR. The sample includes hundreds of thousands of clones, more than 95% seen only once; the top ten take 0.045% to 0.07%. The sample comprised naive CD4+ T cells sorted from blood. Receptors originate from a woman aged 25 to 39 in good health. The CDR3 runs from the conserved cysteine through the conserved F or W. D genes are given only for firm matches. Clone sizes are given selectively: once, few, many, or a class where the clone is expanded.

d_call	j_call	v_call	clone_size	cdr3_nt	cdr3_aa
NA	TRBJ2-5	TRBV11-3	few	TGTGCCAGCAGCAAGGAGGCTCAAGAGACCCAGTACTTC	CASSKEAQETQYF
NA	TRBJ1-6	TRBV6-6	NA	TGTGCCAGCACGGGGGAGGGTAATTCACCCCTCCACTTT	CASTGEGNSPLHF
TRBD2	TRBJ2-3	TRBV10-3	NA	TGTGCCATCAGCGAACAGACTAGCGGGTACACAGATACGCAGTATTTT	CAISEQTSGYTDTQYF
NA	TRBJ2-3	TRBV6-5	NA	TGTGCCAGCGTTCCCACGGGTCGAATCACAGATACGCAGTATTTT	CASVPTGRITDTQYF
TRBD2	TRBJ2-1	TRBV28	NA	TGTGCCAGCAACCAGCGGGACGTTCCAAATGAGCAGTTCTTC	CASNQRDVPNEQFF
TRBD1	TRBJ2-7	TRBV6-5	NA	TGTGCCAGCAGCCGGAATACAGGGGGCGAGCAGTACTTC	CASSRNTGGEQYF
TRBD1	TRBJ1-2	TRBV18	NA	TGTGCCAGCTCACCATCAGGAGGGGGCGAGTATGGCTACACCTTC	CASSPSGGGEYGYTF
NA	TRBJ2-7	TRBV18	NA	TGTGCCAGCTCACCTACCGTTACGAGGACGGCCTACGAGCAGTACTTC	CASSPTVTRTAYEQYF
NA	TRBJ1-2	TRBV6-5	NA	TGTGCCAGCAGTCCGCTAGGTTTCGGTGGCTACACCTTC	CASSPLGFGGYTF
NA	TRBJ2-7	TRBV28	NA	TGTGCCAGCAAGGAAGACTCCTACGAGCAGTACTTC	CASKEDSYEQYF
NA	TRBJ1-2	TRBV6-4	NA	TGTGCCAGCAGTGACGGCGGCTATGGCTACACCTTC	CASSDGGYGYTF
NA	TRBJ2-5	TRBV7-9	NA	TGTGCCAGCAGCCCGCTAGGGGTGGAGACCCAGTACTTC	CASSPLGVETQYF
NA	TRBJ2-7	TRBV5-1	NA	TGCGCCAGCAGCTTTGGCGGAGAGGGGTACGAGCAGTACTTC	CASSFGGEGYEQYF
TRBD1	TRBJ2-7	TRBV14	NA	TGTGCCAGCAGCCAAGCATTCCGGGACAGGGGCCACGAGCAGTACTTC	CASSQAFRDRGHEQYF
NA	TRBJ1-4	TRBV28	NA	TGTGCCAGCAGTTATTACGATGGGAAACTGTTTTTT	CASSYYDGKLFF
TRBD1	TRBJ2-2	TRBV9	NA	TGTGCCAGCATGGTGGGTCCGATGACAGGGACGAACACCGGGGAGCTGTTTTTT	CASMVGPMTGTNTGELFF
NA	TRBJ2-3	TRBV15	NA	TGTGCCACCAGACTGTTAGGGTTCAAGACAGATACGCAGTATTTT	CATRLLGFKTDTQYF
TRBD1	TRBJ1-4	TRBV28	NA	TGTGCCAGCAGGGGACCGGGACAGGGAGATGAAAAACTGTTTTTT	CASRGPGQGDEKLFF
NA	TRBJ2-1	TRBV7-3	NA	TGTGCCAGCAGTCCTCCAGGCAGCTACAATGAGCAGTTCTTC	CASSPPGSYNEQFF
TRBD2	TRBJ2-4	TRBV6-1	NA	TGTGCCAGCAGTGGTAGCGGGAAGGAGTACTTC	CASSGSGKEYF
TRBD2	TRBJ2-3	TRBV10-3	NA	TGTGCCACCGGACTAGCGGGGATCACAGATACGCAGTATTTT	CATGLAGITDTQYF
TRBD2	TRBJ2-1	TRBV19	NA	TGTGCCAGTAGTATTCCCTTGGGGCAGCGGGGTTACAATGAGCAGTTCTTC	CASSIPLGQRGYNEQFF
NA	TRBJ1-1	TRBV7-9	NA	TGTGCCAGCAGCTTCGGGGCCGCGAACACTGAAGCTTTCTTT	CASSFGAANTEAFF
NA	TRBJ2-1	TRBV4-1	NA	TGCGCCAGCAGCCAAGGGGCAGGGGCCGGCTACAATGAGCAGTTCTTC	CASSQGAGAGYNEQFF
NA	TRBJ2-7	TRBV27	NA	TGTGCCAGCAGTCGGGTGGGACTTTCCTCCTACGAGCAGTACTTC	CASSRVGLSSYEQYF
NA	TRBJ2-3	TRBV10-3	NA	TGTGCCATACAGGGATTCACAGATACGCAGTATTTT	CAIQGFTDTQYF
NA	TRBJ2-7	TRBV28	NA	TGTGCCAGCAGTTTATGGACCTACGAGCAGTACTTC	CASSLWTYEQYF
NA	TRBJ2-7	TRBV28	NA	TGTGCCAGCACGGGCTCGTCCTACGAGCAGTACTTC	CASTGSSYEQYF
TRBD1	TRBJ1-1	TRBV6-6	NA	TGTGCCAGCAGCCCGGGACAGGGCGGCACTGAAGCTTTCTTT	CASSPGQGGTEAFF
TRBD1	TRBJ2-7	TRBV18	NA	TGTGCCAGCTCAGGGGACAGGGGATACGAGCAGTACTTC	CASSGDRGYEQYF
NA	TRBJ1-1	TRBV6-1	NA	TGTGCCAGCAGATTGGGACAGAACACTGAAGCTTTCTTT	CASRLGQNTEAFF
NA	TRBJ1-1	TRBV25-1	NA	TGTGCCAGCAGTGAGGGAACCCGGACAAGTGAAGCTTTCTTT	CASSEGTRTSEAFF
NA	TRBJ2-7	TRBV6-7	NA	TGTGCCAGCAGCCCCTATGGGCGGGGTCGGGGCTCTCGCACCTCCTACGAGCAGTACTTC	CASSPYGRGRGSRTSYEQYF
NA	TRBJ1-4	TRBV18	NA	TGTGCCAGCTCACCACGGGGTGGAGGTGAAAAACTGTTTTTT	CASSPRGGGEKLFF
NA	TRBJ2-7	TRBV5-1	NA	TGCGCCAGCAGTTTAGCTGGGGGCCTTCACTACGAGCAGTACTTC	CASSLAGGLHYEQYF
TRBD1	TRBJ2-4	TRBV6-1	NA	TGTGCCAGCAGTGAAATGACAGGGACCATTCAGTACTTC	CASSEMTGTIQYF
NA	TRBJ1-5	TRBV5-1	NA	TGCGCCAGCAGCTTAGAAGGGGGCAATCAGCCCCAGCATTTT	CASSLEGGNQPQHF
NA	TRBJ1-5	TRBV7-9	NA	TGTGCCAGCAGCCGAGAGGGGGGACTTTGGCAGCCCCAGCATTTT	CASSREGGLWQPQHF
NA	TRBJ2-2	TRBV18	NA	TGTGCCAGCTCACCACCTTCTATTTCCGTGGGGGAGCTGTTTTTT	CASSPPSISVGELFF
NA	TRBJ2-7	TRBV1	NA	TGCACCAGCCCATCAGGGGGGCGGCTGTACGAGCAGTACTTC	CTSPSGGRLYEQYF
TRBD1	TRBJ1-4	TRBV28	NA	TGTGCCAGCAGTCCCGGGACAGGGGGTGAAAAACTGTTTTTT	CASSPGTGGEKLFF
TRBD1	TRBJ2-3	TRBV6-6	once	TGTGCCAGCAGTGTATCGGGACAGGGATCAGGTACGCAGTATTTT	CASSVSGQGSGTQYF
TRBD1	TRBJ1-6	TRBV28	NA	TGTGCCAGCAGCCTCGGACAGGGAGGAAGTTCACCCCTCCACTTT	CASSLGQGGSSPLHF
NA	TRBJ1-2	TRBV5-4	NA	TGTGCCAGCAGCTCTCGAACCGAGGTCGGTGGCTACACCTTC	CASSSRTEVGGYTF
NA	TRBJ1-4	TRBV10-1	NA	TGCGCCAGCAGTCAAGGGTCGGGTGAAAAACTGTTTTTT	CASSQGSGEKLFF